These 16 T cell receptor beta chains were sequenced from one sample in a study of blood T cell repertoires in COVID-19 (dated by TCRdb to about 2020). Library method: the immunoSEQ multiplex PCR assay. The immuneACCESS repertoire file appears here via TCRdb, limited to in-frame rearrangements. These files lack a portion of the clones; in checked studies, under half of the deficit traces to unresolved V genes, and the cause of the others is not known. The sample yields 210,000 or so clones; roughly 89% were counted once. Approximately 6.7% of the sample rests with the top ten. The source material was peripheral blood. The receptor set was obtained from a man between 40 and 49 years old with acute or convalescent COVID-19.

This rearrangement joins TRBV9 to TRBJ2-2; possibly TRBD2 for D (5 bases). CDR3 length: 14 amino acids. Germline values: CDR1 SGDLS, CDR2 YYNGEE. V lost 4 bases, J lost 7 bases, and 14 bases lay in between. The CDR3 spells CASSTYRGIGELFF. The DNA for the CDR3 is TGTGCCAGCAGCACTTACCGAGGGATCGGGGAGCTGTTTTTT.

The genes are TRBV7-9 and TRBJ1-4; no firm D call. Trimming left V 2 bases short and J 3 bases short, with 7 bases between. The CDR3 spans 14 residues. CDR1 is SEHNR and CDR2 is FQNEAQ in the germline V gene (reference sequence). As DNA, the CDR3 is TGTGCCAGCAGCTTACAGACTGCTAATGAAAAACTGTTTTTT. As protein: CASSLQTANEKLFF.

This sequence joins TRBV29-1 and TRBJ2-7, with 10 positions matching TRBD2. CDR1 SQVTM and CDR2 ANQGSEA come from the germline V gene. The CDR3 loop spans 13 amino acids. V dropped 4 bases and J dropped 4; count of bases not matched to a gene: 4. The CDR3 region is CSVAETSGYEQYF. The CDR3 nucleotides read TGCAGCGTTGCCGAGACTAGCGGGTACGAGCAGTACTTC.

J is TRBJ2-5 and V is TRBV2; D perhaps matches TRBD2 (7 bases). CDR3 length: 14 amino acids. Trimming took 3 bases from V and 4 from J, leaving 12 bases between them. Germline loops: CDR1 SNHLY, CDR2 FYNNEI. CDR3 sequence: CASSEGGGGETQYF. The CDR3 DNA reads as TGTGCCAGCAGTGAGGGCGGGGGCGGAGAGACCCAGTACTTC.

This chain links TRBV24-1 with TRBJ2-4, with D possibly matching TRBD1 (6 bases). CDR1 and CDR2 from the germline V gene are KGHDR and SFDVKD. The CDR3 has 15 amino acids. V shed 3 bases and J shed 3 bases, with 11 bases lying between them. CDR3 in amino acids: CATSDGGRGKNIQYF. CDR3 DNA sequence: TGTGCCACCAGTGATGGTGGCAGGGGCAAAAACATTCAGTACTTC.

The chain recombines TRBV5-4 with TRBJ2-3; TRBD2 matches at 9 bases. The CDR3 sequence is 16 residues long. CDR1 and CDR2 from the germline V gene are SGHNT and YYREEE (reference sequence). V trimming: 0 bases; J trimming: 3 bases; junction bases outside the gene matches: 5. The CDR3 coding sequence is TGTGCCAGCAGCTTGGAGCTAGCGGGACGTACAGATACGCAGTATTTT. This translates into CASSLELAGRTDTQYF. The entire variable domain, with the rest obtained from reference TRBV5-4 and TRBJ2-3, is as follows: ETGVTQSPTHLIKTRGQQVTLRCSSQSGHNTVSWYQQALGQGPQFIFQYYREEENGRGNFPPRFSGLQFPNYSSELNVNALELDDSALYLCASSLELAGRTDTQYFGPGTRLTVL.

This chain uses TRBV10-3 with TRBJ2-5, with D perhaps matching TRBD1 (6 bases). The CDR3 runs to 14 residues. Per the germline V gene, CDR1 is ENHRY and CDR2 is SYGVKD. V was trimmed by 8 bases and J by 2 bases, leaving 15 bases between them. The chain's CDR3 is CAIGATGAQETQYF. CDR3 in DNA: TGTGCCATCGGGGCGACAGGAGCTCAAGAGACCCAGTACTTC.

V is TRBV6-6 and J is TRBJ2-2, with D possibly being TRBD1 (6 bases). The CDR3 totals 17 residues. The V and J ends lost 5 bases and 0 bases respectively, with 16 bases between them. Germline-derived CDR1 and CDR2 are MNHNY and SVGAGI (reference sequence). The CDR3 reads CASSPLQGRPNTGELFF. Here the CDR3 DNA reads TGTGCCAGCAGTCCCTTACAGGGCAGGCCGAACACCGGGGAGCTGTTTTTT.

This chain connects TRBV2 to TRBJ1-1; the D gene is possibly TRBD1 (5 bases). Trimming shortened V by 7 bases and J by 1 base, and 10 bases separated the two germline ends. The germline V gene has CDR1 SNHLY and CDR2 FYNNEI. The CDR3 spans 13 residues. The CDR3 coding sequence is TGTGCCAGCACTGAGGGGAGGAACACTGAAGCTTTCTTT. Translation gives CASTEGRNTEAFF.

The gene calls are TRBV10-2 and TRBJ2-5; 14 nucleotides agree with TRBD2. Trimming took 6 bases from V and 4 from J; bases not matched to a gene: 7. Germline V gene sequence: CDR1 WSHSY, CDR2 SAAADI. The CDR3 is 16 amino acids. As DNA, the CDR3 is TGCGCCAGCAGGGGGACTAGCGGGGGCAGACGAGAGACCCAGTACTTC. Residues: CASRGTSGGRRETQYF.

This clone was seen just once. This chain uses TRBV7-6 with TRBJ1-2; TRBD1 might be the D (6 bases). Germline assignment: CDR1 SGHVS and CDR2 FNYEAQ. V was pared by 5 bases and J by 6 bases, with 22 bases between. This CDR3 has 16 amino acids. The CDR3 coding sequence is TGTGCCAGCAGCCCCAAGGGGGAGACGTTATTAAATGGCTACACCTTC. This sequence encodes CASSPKGETLLNGYTF.

The J gene is TRBJ2-5, the V gene TRBV21-1; the table names TRBD2, a call not compared with the DNA. TRBV21-1 is assigned pseudogene status. CDR3 length: 15 amino acids. The CDR3, as DNA: TGTGCCAGCAGCATGATAGCGGGGGGGAAAGAGACCCAGTACTTC. As protein: CASSMIAGGKETQYF.

This sequence joins TRBV5-1 and TRBJ2-5, with TRBD2 identical over 10 bases. The CDR3 spans 14 residues. Germline assignment: CDR1 SGHRS and CDR2 YFSETQ. After removal of 8 bases from V and 3 bases from J, the junction contained 7 bases not matched to a gene. Written as DNA, the CDR3 is TGCGCCAGTAGCGGGGGGACAGTTGAAGAGACCCAGTACTTC. It is translated as CASSGGTVEETQYF. The complete variable domain, with remaining parts taken from reference TRBV5-1 and TRBJ2-5, reads KAGVTQTPRYLIKTRGQQVTLSCSPISGHRSVSWYQQTPGQGLQFLFEYFSETQRNKGNFPGRFSGRQFSNSRSEMNVSTLELGDSALYLCASSGGTVEETQYFGPGTRLLVL.

The chain is built from TRBV4-3 and TRBJ1-3; D unclear. V was shortened by 0 bases and J by 7 bases, with 13 bases between the two germline ends. Per the germline V gene, CDR1 is LGHNA and CDR2 is YSLEER. The CDR3 runs 15 residues. As DNA, the CDR3 is TGCGCCAGCAGCCAAGATCATCGAGGGTGGAACACCATATATTTT. This encodes CASSQDHRGWNTIYF.

The rearrangement uses TRBV30 and TRBJ2-5; possibly TRBD2 for D (6 bases). The germline V gene has CDR1 GTSNPN and CDR2 SVGIG (reference sequence). The CDR3 has 15 amino acids. V lost 0 bases and J lost 4, with 15 bases in between. CDR3 nucleotides: TGTGCCTGGAGTGTACGTTCGGGGCGGGGAGAGACCCAGTACTTC. It codes for CAWSVRSGRGETQYF.

The chain employs TRBV5-6 and TRBJ2-3, with 7 bases aligning to TRBD2. The V segment lost 2 bases and the J segment 7 bases; nucleotides outside the gene matches: 10. The germline gives CDR1 SGHDT, CDR2 YYEEEE. The CDR3 sequence is 15 residues long. CDR3 amino acids: CASSLSGTISHTQYF. CDR3 sequence (DNA): TGTGCCAGCAGCTTAAGCGGGACTATCAGTCATACGCAGTATTTT. Full variable domain (rest looked up from reference TRBV5-6 and TRBJ2-3): DAGVTQSPTHLIKTRGQQVTLRCSPKSGHDTVSWYQQALGQGPQFIFQYYEEEERQRGNFPDRFSGHQFPNYSSELNVNALLLGDSALYLCASSLSGTISHTQYFGPGTRLTVL.